The source of this TCR beta chain is a study of blood T cell repertoires in COVID-19. Using immunoSEQ multiplex PCR, the repertoire was profiled, and TCRdb retains in-frame clones only, with some absent. Among 30,000 to 40,000 clones listed, around 88% were seen once. Germline CDR1 SGHVS, CDR2 FNYEAQ. The CDR3 has 14 residues. The V and J ends lost 0 bases and 4 bases, in that order; junction bases with no gene match: 0. The source material was peripheral blood. The rearrangement uses TRBV7-6 and TRBJ2-7, with 10 bases identical to TRBD1. The source of this sequence is a human donor in a cohort sampled during active COVID-19. CDR3 DNA sequence: TGTGCCAGCAGCTTAGCGGGACAGGGGTACGAGCAGTACTTC. The encoded protein is CASSLAGQGYEQYF.